These 8 T cell receptor beta chains were sequenced from one sample in a study of PD-1 blockade in classical Hodgkin lymphoma. Sequenced by immunoSEQ multiplex PCR; TCRdb stores in-frame clones only, minus some. The data show tens of thousands of clones, with 70% to 85% seen just once and around 9.8% held by the top ten. The time point is: cycle 4 day 1 (C4D1), after 6 weeks of nivolumab. Exposure to brentuximab vedotin varied, and each patient had relapsed following autologous stem cell transplantation. Sequenced here: peripheral blood mononuclear cells (PBMCs), sampled before the fourth cycle of nivolumab. These receptors came from a human donor with classical Hodgkin lymphoma.

The chain links TRBV19 to TRBJ1-1; TRBD1 matches 8 bases. The trim removed 7 bases at V and 8 bases at J, leaving 9 bases unmatched. Looked up from germline, CDR1 is LNHDA and CDR2 is SQIVND (reference sequence). The CDR3 covers 13 residues. The DNA for the CDR3 is TGTGCCAGTACGCCGGGACAGGAAAACGAAGCTTTCTTT. Its protein product is CASTPGQENEAFF.

The chain uses TRBV5-1 and TRBJ2-7; tentatively, D is TRBD1 or TRBD2 (6 bases each). The V and J ends lost 0 bases and 4 bases respectively, with 11 bases between them. Germline-derived CDR1 and CDR2 are SGHRS and YFSETQ. The CDR3 spans 14 residues. CDR3 amino acids: CASSLEGGGYEQYF. The CDR3 DNA reads TGCGCCAGCAGCTTGGAGGGGGGTGGGTACGAGCAGTACTTC.

The chain recombines TRBV30 with TRBJ2-1; 7 bases align to TRBD1. CDR1 GTSNPN and CDR2 SVGIG come from the germline V gene (reference sequence). V was clipped by 5 bases and J by 5 bases; unmatched bases: 6. The CDR3 loop spans 13 amino acids. CDR3 loop: CAWAQGTDNEQFF. The DNA for the CDR3 is TGTGCCTGGGCGCAAGGGACAGACAATGAGCAGTTCTTC.

The V and J genes are TRBV19 and TRBJ1-6; D is perhaps TRBD1 (5 bases). V lost 7 bases, J lost 6 bases, and 13 bases lay in between. The CDR3 is made up of 14 amino acids. Germline values: CDR1 LNHDA, CDR2 SQIVND (reference sequence). CDR3 nucleotide sequence: TGTGCCAGTAAAGTCGGGGCGTTTAATTCACCCCTCCACTTT. Protein: CASKVGAFNSPLHF.

The genes are TRBV28 and TRBJ1-4; 7 nucleotides line up with TRBD1. Germline-derived CDR1 and CDR2 are MDHEN and SYDVKM. The CDR3 has 14 amino acids. V shed 3 bases, J shed 5 bases, and the junction held 3 bases outside the gene matches. The CDR3 sequence: CASSFDRENEKLFF. CDR3 coding DNA: TGTGCCAGCAGTTTTGACAGGGAGAATGAAAAACTGTTTTTT.

CDR3 DNA sequence: TGTGCCAGCTGCCTGTACCTGGAGACCCAGTACTTC. Amino acids: CASCLYLETQYF. V is TRBV2 and J is TRBJ2-5, with D uncertain. Trimming removed 8 bases at V and 5 bases at J, with 12 bases between. Germline-derived CDR1 and CDR2 are SNHLY and FYNNEI. This CDR3 region has 12 residues.

J is TRBJ2-7 and V is TRBV14; D is unresolved. Germline-derived CDR1 and CDR2 are SGHDN and FVKESK. The CDR3 is 16 amino acids. The germline V and J ends were trimmed by 0 bases and 0 bases, with 12 bases remaining between them. In DNA form, the CDR3 reads TGTGCCAGCAGCCAAGAGAAAAGACGGAACTCCTACGAGCAGTACTTC. It is translated as CASSQEKRRNSYEQYF.

V is TRBV7-2 and J is TRBJ1-3; D not resolved. The CDR3 sequence is 15 residues long. Trimming cost V 2 bases and J 3 bases, with 11 bases left between them. Germline lookup yields CDR1 SGHTA and CDR2 FQGNSA. The CDR3 region is CASSLRAPGGNTIYF. In DNA form, the CDR3 reads TGTGCCAGCAGCTTAAGGGCCCCGGGTGGAAACACCATATATTTT. Using reference TRBV7-2 and TRBJ1-3 for the parts outside the CDR3, the full variable domain is GAGVSQSPSNKVTEKGKDVELRCDPISGHTALYWYRQSLGQGLEFLIYFQGNSAPDKSGLPSDRFSAERTGGSVSTLTIQRTQQEDSAVYLCASSLRAPGGNTIYFGEGSWLTVV.